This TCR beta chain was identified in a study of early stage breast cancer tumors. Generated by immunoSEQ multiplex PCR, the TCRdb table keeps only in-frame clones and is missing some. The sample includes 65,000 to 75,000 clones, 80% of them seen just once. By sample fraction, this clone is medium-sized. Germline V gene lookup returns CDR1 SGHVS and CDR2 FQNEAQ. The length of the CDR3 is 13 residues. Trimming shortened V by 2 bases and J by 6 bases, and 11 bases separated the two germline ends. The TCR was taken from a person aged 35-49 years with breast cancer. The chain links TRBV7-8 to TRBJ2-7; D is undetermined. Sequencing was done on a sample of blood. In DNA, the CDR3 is TGTGCCAGCAGCTTAACGGCAGTTTTCGAGCAGTACTTC. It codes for CASSLTAVFEQYF. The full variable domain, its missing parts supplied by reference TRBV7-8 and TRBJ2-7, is GAGVSQSPRYKVAKRGQDVALRCDPISGHVSLFWYQQALGQGPEFLTYFQNEAQLDKSGLPSDRFFAERPEGSVSTLKIQRTQQEDSAVYLCASSLTAVFEQYFGPGTRLTVT.